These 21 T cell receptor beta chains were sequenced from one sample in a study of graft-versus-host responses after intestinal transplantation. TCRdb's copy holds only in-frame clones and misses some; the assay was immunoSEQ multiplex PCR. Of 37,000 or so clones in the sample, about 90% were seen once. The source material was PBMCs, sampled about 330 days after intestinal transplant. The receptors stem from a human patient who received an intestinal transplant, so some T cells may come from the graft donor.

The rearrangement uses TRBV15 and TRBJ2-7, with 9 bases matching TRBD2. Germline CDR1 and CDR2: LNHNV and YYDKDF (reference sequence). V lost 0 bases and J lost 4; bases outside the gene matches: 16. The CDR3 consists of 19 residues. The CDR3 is CATSRDLAGPIIPSYEQYF. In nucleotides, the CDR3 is TGTGCCACCAGCAGAGATCTAGCGGGACCTATCATCCCCTCATACGAGCAGTACTTC.

The chain's CDR3 is CASSLGGAGNGELFF. The CDR3 bases are TGTGCCAGCAGTCTCGGGGGAGCGGGGAACGGGGAGCTGTTTTTT. This sequence joins TRBV2 and TRBJ2-2, with 7 bases identical to TRBD2. This CDR3 is 15 amino acids long. V trimming: 5 bases; J trimming: 7 bases; junction bases outside the gene matches: 10. Per the germline V gene, CDR1 is SNHLY and CDR2 is FYNNEI.

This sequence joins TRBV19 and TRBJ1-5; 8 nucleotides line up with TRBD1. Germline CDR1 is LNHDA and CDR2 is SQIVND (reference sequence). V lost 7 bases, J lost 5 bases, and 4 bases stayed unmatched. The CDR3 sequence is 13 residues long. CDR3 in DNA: TGTGCCAGTACAGGGGGCGCTTATCAGCCCCAGCATTTT. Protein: CASTGGAYQPQHF.

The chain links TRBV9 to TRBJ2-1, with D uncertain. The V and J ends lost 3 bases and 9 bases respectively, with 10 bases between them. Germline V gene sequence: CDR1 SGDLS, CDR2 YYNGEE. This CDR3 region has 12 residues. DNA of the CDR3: TGTGCCAGCAGCGGTAGCTACGGTGAGCAGTTCTTC. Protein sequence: CASSGSYGEQFF.

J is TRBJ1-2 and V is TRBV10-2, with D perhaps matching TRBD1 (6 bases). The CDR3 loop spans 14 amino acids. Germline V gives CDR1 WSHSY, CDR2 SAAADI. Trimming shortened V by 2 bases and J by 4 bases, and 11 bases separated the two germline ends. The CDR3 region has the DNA TGCGCCAGCAGTGAGGAAAGGGGGACCTATGGCTACACCTTC. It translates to CASSEERGTYGYTF.

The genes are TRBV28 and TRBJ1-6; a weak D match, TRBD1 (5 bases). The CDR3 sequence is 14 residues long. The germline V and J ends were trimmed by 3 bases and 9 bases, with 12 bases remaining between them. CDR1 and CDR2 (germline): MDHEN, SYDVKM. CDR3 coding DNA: TGTGCCAGCAGTTTTGACGGGGCAGGTTCACCCCTCCACTTT. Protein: CASSFDGAGSPLHF.

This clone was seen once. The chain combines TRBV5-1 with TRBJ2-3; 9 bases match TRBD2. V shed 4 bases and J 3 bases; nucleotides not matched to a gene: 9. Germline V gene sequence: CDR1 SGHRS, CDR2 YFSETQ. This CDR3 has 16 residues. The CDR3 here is CASSPMRGGRTDTQYF. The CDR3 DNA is TGCGCCAGCAGCCCCATGCGGGGGGGCCGGACAGATACGCAGTATTTT.

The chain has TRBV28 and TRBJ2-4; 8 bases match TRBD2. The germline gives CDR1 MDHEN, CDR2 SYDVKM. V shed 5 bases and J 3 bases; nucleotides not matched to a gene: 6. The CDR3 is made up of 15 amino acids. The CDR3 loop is CASSLPSGGKNIQYF. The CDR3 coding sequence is TGTGCCAGCAGTCTCCCGAGCGGGGGCAAAAACATTCAGTACTTC.

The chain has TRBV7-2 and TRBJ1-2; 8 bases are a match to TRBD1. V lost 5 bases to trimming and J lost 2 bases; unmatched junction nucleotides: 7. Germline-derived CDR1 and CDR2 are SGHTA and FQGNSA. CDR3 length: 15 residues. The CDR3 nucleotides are TGTGCCAGCAGCCCCCCGGACAGGGAAAACTATGGCTACACCTTC. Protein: CASSPPDRENYGYTF.

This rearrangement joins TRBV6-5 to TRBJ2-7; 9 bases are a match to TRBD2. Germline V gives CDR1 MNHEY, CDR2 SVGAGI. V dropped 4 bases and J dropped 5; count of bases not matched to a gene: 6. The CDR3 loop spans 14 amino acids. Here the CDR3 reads CASSLGTSFNEQYF. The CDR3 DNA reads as TGTGCCAGCAGTTTAGGGACTAGCTTCAACGAGCAGTACTTC.

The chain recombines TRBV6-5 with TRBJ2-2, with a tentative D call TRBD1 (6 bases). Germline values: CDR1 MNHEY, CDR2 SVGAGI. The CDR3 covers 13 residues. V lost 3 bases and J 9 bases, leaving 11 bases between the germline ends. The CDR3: CASSYRGIRELFF. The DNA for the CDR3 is TGTGCCAGCAGTTATAGGGGGATCCGGGAGCTGTTTTTT.

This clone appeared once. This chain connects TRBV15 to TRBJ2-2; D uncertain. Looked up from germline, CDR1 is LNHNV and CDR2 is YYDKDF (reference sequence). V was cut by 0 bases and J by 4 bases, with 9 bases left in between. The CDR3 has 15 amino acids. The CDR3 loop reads CATSRDVGGTGELFF. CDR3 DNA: TGTGCCACCAGCAGAGATGTGGGTGGCACCGGGGAGCTGTTTTTT. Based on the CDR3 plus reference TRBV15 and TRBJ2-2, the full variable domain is DAMVIQNPRYQVTQFGKPVTLSCSQTLNHNVMYWYQQKSSQAPKLLFHYYDKDFNNEADTPDNFQSRRPNTSFCFLDIRSPGLGDTAMYLCATSRDVGGTGELFFGEGSRLTVL.

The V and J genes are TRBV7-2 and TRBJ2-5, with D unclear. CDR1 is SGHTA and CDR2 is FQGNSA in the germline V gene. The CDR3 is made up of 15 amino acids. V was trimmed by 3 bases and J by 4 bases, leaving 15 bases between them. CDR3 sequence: CASSFPIRFGETQYF. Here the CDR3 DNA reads TGTGCCAGCAGCTTCCCTATACGTTTTGGAGAGACCCAGTACTTC.

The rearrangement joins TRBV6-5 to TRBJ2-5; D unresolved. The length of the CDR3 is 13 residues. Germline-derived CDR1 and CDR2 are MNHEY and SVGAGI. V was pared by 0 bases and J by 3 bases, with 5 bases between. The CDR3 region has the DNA TGTGCCAGCAGTTACTCGGGGAAAGAGACCCAGTACTTC. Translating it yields CASSYSGKETQYF.

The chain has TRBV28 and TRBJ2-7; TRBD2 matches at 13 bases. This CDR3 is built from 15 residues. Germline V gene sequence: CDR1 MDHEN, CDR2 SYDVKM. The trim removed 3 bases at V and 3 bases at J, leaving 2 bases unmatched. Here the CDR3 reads CASSFGTSGIYEQYF. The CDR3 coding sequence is TGTGCCAGCAGTTTCGGGACTAGCGGGATCTACGAGCAGTACTTC.

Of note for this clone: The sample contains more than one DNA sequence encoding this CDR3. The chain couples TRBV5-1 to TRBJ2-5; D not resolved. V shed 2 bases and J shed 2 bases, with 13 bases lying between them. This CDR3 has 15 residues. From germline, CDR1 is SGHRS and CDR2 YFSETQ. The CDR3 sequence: CASSLIAMGQETQYF. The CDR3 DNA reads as TGCGCCAGCAGCTTAATAGCAATGGGGCAAGAGACCCAGTACTTC. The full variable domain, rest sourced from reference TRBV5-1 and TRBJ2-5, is KAGVTQTPRYLIKTRGQQVTLSCSPISGHRSVSWYQQTPGQGLQFLFEYFSETQRNKGNFPGRFSGRQFSNSRSEMNVSTLELGDSALYLCASSLIAMGQETQYFGPGTRLLVL.

CDR3 nucleotide sequence: TGTGCCAGCAGCCATGGACTAGCGGCTATCCAAGAGACCCAGTACTTC. It translates to CASSHGLAAIQETQYF. This chain joins TRBV14 and TRBJ2-5; 10 bases line up with TRBD2. Germline V lookup: CDR1 SGHDN, CDR2 FVKESK. CDR3 length: 16 residues. Trimming removed 3 bases from V and 1 base from J; junction bases left unmatched: 5.

The CDR3 region has the DNA TGTGCCAGCAGCGCCCGACAGAACACTGAAGCTTTCTTT. This translates into CASSARQNTEAFF. The chain links TRBV7-6 to TRBJ1-1; no definite D call. The V end lost 5 bases, the J end lost 1 base, and 8 bases lay between the germline ends. Germline CDR1 reads SGHVS; CDR2 reads FNYEAQ. The CDR3 sequence is 13 residues long.

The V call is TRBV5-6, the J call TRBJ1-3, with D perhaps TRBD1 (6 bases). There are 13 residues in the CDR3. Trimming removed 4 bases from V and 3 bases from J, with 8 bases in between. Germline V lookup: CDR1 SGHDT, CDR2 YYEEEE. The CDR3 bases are TGTGCCAGCAGCCAGGGGCTTGGAAACACCATATATTTT. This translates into CASSQGLGNTIYF.

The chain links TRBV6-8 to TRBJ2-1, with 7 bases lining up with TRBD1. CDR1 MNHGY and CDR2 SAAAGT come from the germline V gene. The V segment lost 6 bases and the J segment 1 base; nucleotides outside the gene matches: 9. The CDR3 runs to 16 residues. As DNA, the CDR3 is TGTGCCAGCAGCCCGGACAGGCGACTTTCCTACAATGAGCAGTTCTTC. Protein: CASSPDRRLSYNEQFF.

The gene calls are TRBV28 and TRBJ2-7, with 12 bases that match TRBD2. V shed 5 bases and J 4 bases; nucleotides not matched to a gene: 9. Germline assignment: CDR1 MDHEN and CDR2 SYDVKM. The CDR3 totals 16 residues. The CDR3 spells CASSPLETSGSYEQYF. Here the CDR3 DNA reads TGTGCCAGCAGTCCCCTTGAGACTAGCGGGAGTTACGAGCAGTACTTC.